Following are 16 T cell receptor beta chains from one sample sequenced in a study of blood T cell repertoires in COVID-19. Measured with immunoSEQ multiplex PCR; TCRdb has only the in-frame clones, and not every one. The sample lists some 490,000 clones, 80% to 90% seen once, with about 3% in the top ten. The specimen was peripheral blood. The receptors here all came from a human donor in a cohort sampled during active COVID-19.

This clone was seen once. The genes are TRBV2 and TRBJ2-5, with unresolved D. CDR3 size: 11 residues. Per the germline V gene, CDR1 is SNHLY and CDR2 is FYNNEI. V was cut by 3 bases and J by 5 bases, with 4 bases left in between. The CDR3 DNA is TGTGCCAGCAGTGACTTGGAGACCCAGTACTTC. Amino acids: CASSDLETQYF.

The chain is built from TRBV3-1 (or the pseudogene TRBV3-2) and TRBJ1-2; D is unresolved. This CDR3 has 15 amino acids. Germline lookup yields CDR1 LGHDT and CDR2 YNNKEL (reference sequence). Trimming cost V 2 bases and J 4 bases, with 14 bases left between them. The CDR3 DNA sequence: TGTGCCAGCAGCCAAAGCAGACTCAGAACCTATGGCTACACCTTC. Protein: CASSQSRLRTYGYTF.

V and J are TRBV6-5 and TRBJ2-2, with D possibly matching TRBD1 (6 bases). V was clipped by 5 bases and J by 7 bases, with 14 bases between them. Germline CDR1 and CDR2: MNHEY and SVGAGI. This CDR3 is 14 amino acids long. The CDR3 sequence is CASSPQGRNGELFF. The CDR3 region has the DNA TGTGCCAGCAGTCCCCAGGGGCGGAACGGGGAGCTGTTTTTT.

This sequence joins TRBV29-1 and TRBJ2-1; 9 bases are shared with TRBD2. V gave up 5 bases and J gave up 8 bases; unmatched junction bases: 13. CDR1 SQVTM and CDR2 ANQGSEA come from the germline V gene. The CDR3 spans 15 residues. CDR3 amino acids: CSVTAGGPIVHEQFF. CDR3 nucleotides: TGCAGCGTTACGGCGGGAGGGCCTATAGTCCATGAGCAGTTCTTC.

CDR3: CSVRSPGQTGELFF. CDR3 coding DNA: TGCAGCGTCAGATCTCCCGGACAGACCGGGGAGCTGTTTTTT. V is TRBV29-1 and J is TRBJ2-2; D may be TRBD1 (6 bases). Germline loops: CDR1 SQVTM, CDR2 ANQGSEA. V was shortened by 6 bases and J by 5 bases, with 16 bases between the two germline ends. CDR3 size: 14 residues.

The chain links TRBV28 to TRBJ2-7; D not resolved. CDR3 length equals 11 residues. Trimming removed 7 bases at V and 2 bases at J, with 6 bases between. Looked up from germline, CDR1 is MDHEN and CDR2 is SYDVKM. CDR3 DNA: TGTGCCAGCAATAGTCCCTACGAGCAGTACTTC. It yields the protein CASNSPYEQYF.

This chain uses TRBV5-6 with TRBJ2-7, with TRBD1 matching over 10 bases. CDR1 is SGHDT and CDR2 is YYEEEE in the germline V gene. With 4 bases clipped from V and 7 bases from J, the junction kept 11 bases outside the gene matches. CDR3 length equals 15 residues. The CDR3: CASSLGGQGFREQYF. The CDR3 coding sequence is TGTGCCAGCAGCCTTGGGGGACAGGGGTTCAGGGAGCAGTACTTC.

The V and J genes are TRBV19 and TRBJ2-3; 12 bases agree with TRBD2. With V trimmed by 3 bases and J by 0 bases, 7 bases remained unmatched. CDR3 length: 18 amino acids. Germline V gene data show CDR1 as LNHDA and CDR2 as SQIVND (reference sequence). In nucleotides, the CDR3 is TGTGCCAGTAGTATTTCGGGACTAGCGGGCTTAAGCACAGATACGCAGTATTTT. This sequence encodes CASSISGLAGLSTDTQYF. The complete variable domain, with remaining parts taken from reference TRBV19 and TRBJ2-3, reads DGGITQSPKYLFRKEGQNVTLSCEQNLNHDAMYWYRQDPGQGLRLIYYSQIVNDFQKGDIAEGYSVSREKKESFPLTVTSAQKNPTAFYLCASSISGLAGLSTDTQYFGPGTRLTVL.

The CDR3 loop reads CASSFGGADTEAFF. The CDR3, as DNA: TGTGCCAGCAGTTTCGGTGGCGCGGACACTGAAGCTTTCTTT. The V gene is TRBV28, the J gene TRBJ1-1; no clear D gene. This CDR3 contains 14 residues. Trimming shortened V by 3 bases and J by 3 bases, and 11 bases separated the two germline ends. In germline, CDR1 is MDHEN, CDR2 SYDVKM.

This clone was picked up one time. V and J are TRBV2 and TRBJ1-3; D not certain. V lost 2 bases, J lost 2 bases, and 13 bases lay in between. In germline, CDR1 is SNHLY, CDR2 FYNNEI. This CDR3 region has 16 residues. The CDR3 DNA follows: TGTGCCAGCAGTGAACTCTCGTCGGGAGCTGGAAACACCATATATTTT. The encoded protein is CASSELSSGAGNTIYF.

This sequence joins TRBV28 and TRBJ1-3, with unresolved D. V was shortened by 5 bases and J by 13 bases, with 21 bases between the two germline ends. The CDR3 is 14 amino acids. Germline V gives CDR1 MDHEN, CDR2 SYDVKM. DNA of the CDR3: TGTGCCAGCAGTCCCCTCCAGACGGAGGGTAGGATATATTTT. Its translation: CASSPLQTEGRIYF.

The genes are TRBV9 and TRBJ1-1; 7 positions match TRBD1. The trim removed 1 base at V and 2 bases at J, leaving 5 bases unmatched. The CDR3 runs 15 residues. Germline assignment: CDR1 SGDLS and CDR2 YYNGEE. The CDR3 protein is CASSVNGGGNTEAFF. DNA for the CDR3: TGTGCCAGCAGCGTAAACGGAGGGGGCAACACTGAAGCTTTCTTT.

The V call is TRBV2, the J call TRBJ2-5, with 10 nucleotides matching TRBD2. V trimming: 6 bases; J trimming: 4 bases; junction bases outside the gene matches: 8. The CDR3 covers 15 residues. CDR1 SNHLY and CDR2 FYNNEI come from the germline V gene. The CDR3 DNA is TGTGCCAGCAGGGAACCGACTAGCGGGCGAGAGACCCAGTACTTC. This translates into CASREPTSGRETQYF. The full variable domain, completed using reference TRBV2 and TRBJ2-5, is EPEVTQTPSHQVTQMGQEVILRCVPISNHLYFYWYRQILGQKVEFLVSFYNNEISEKSEIFDDQFSVERPDGSNFTLKIRSTKLEDSAMYFCASREPTSGRETQYFGPGTRLLVL.

The sample holds many counts of this clone. The rearrangement links TRBV6-5 to TRBJ1-2; D remains unclear. From germline, CDR1 is MNHEY and CDR2 SVGAGI. Trimming left V 2 bases short and J 8 bases short, with 15 bases between. CDR3 length: 14 residues. CDR3 sequence: CASSYEGRAAGYTF. DNA of the CDR3: TGTGCCAGCAGTTACGAGGGTAGGGCGGCCGGCTACACCTTC.

This clone was seen repeatedly, ten times or more. The chain links TRBV24-1 to TRBJ1-1, with no clear D. V was trimmed by 5 bases and J by 7 bases, leaving 16 bases between them. The CDR3 has 14 residues. Germline V gene sequence: CDR1 KGHDR, CDR2 SFDVKD. The CDR3 region is CATSAPEGELEAFF. The CDR3 nucleotides read TGTGCCACCAGTGCTCCAGAGGGCGAACTTGAAGCTTTCTTT.

Only a few counts were recorded for this clone. Other DNA sequences in this sample translate to the same CDR3. The chain links TRBV5-1 to TRBJ2-3, with a possible D match to TRBD2 (6 bases). Looked up from germline, CDR1 is SGHRS and CDR2 is YFSETQ. Trimming left V 4 bases short and J 3 bases short, with 12 bases between. This CDR3 has 14 amino acids. Written as DNA, the CDR3 is TGCGCCAGCAGCAGGGATCGGGGGACAGATACGCAGTATTTT. It encodes CASSRDRGTDTQYF.